The sequence of this T cell receptor beta chain was determined in a study of CD8 T cells in ankylosing spondylitis. Study results and limitations: Several highly homologous variants formed a TCR beta motif that appeared characteristic of ankylosing spondylitis blood.

Quantitative 5'-RACE with molecular barcodes was used to make the TCR beta libraries. TCRdb redid the calling of the 5' RACE reads with MiXCR, one entry per CDR3 protein. The sample records about 540,000 distinct CDR3 sequences, approximately 12% being singletons. This clonotype has only a few counts. The antigen remains unidentified. This sequence was found in a male donor with ankylosing spondylitis. Sequencing was carried out using blood, either unsorted or a sorted T cell fraction (not recorded which).

The CDR3 DNA is TGCAGTGCTAGCCCCCCTGGATCCCCGGGGGGCGAGCAGTACTTC. As protein: CSASPPGSPGGEQYF. J is TRBJ2-7 and V is TRBV20-1; 7 positions agree with TRBD2. V dropped 3 bases and J dropped 6; count of bases not matched to a gene: 14. The germline V gene encodes CDR1 DFQATT and CDR2 SNEGSKA (reference sequence). The CDR3 has 15 residues.